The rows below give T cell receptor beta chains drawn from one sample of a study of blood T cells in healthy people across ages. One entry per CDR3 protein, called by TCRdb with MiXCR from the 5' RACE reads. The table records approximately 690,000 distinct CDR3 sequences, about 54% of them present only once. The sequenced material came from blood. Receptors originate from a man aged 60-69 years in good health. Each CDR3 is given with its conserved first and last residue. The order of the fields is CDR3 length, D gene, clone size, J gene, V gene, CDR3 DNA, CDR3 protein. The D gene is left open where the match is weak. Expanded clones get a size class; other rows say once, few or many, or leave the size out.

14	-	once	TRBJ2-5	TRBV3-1	TGTGCCAGCAGCTCTTGGGCGTTCCAAGAGACCCAGTACTTC	CASSSWAFQETQYF
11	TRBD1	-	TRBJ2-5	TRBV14	TGTGCCAGCAGCCGTGGACAGGCCCAGTACTTC	CASSRGQAQYF
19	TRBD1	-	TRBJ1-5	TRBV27	TGTGCCAGCAGTCAGGACAGGGGCCCTTCGAGTTTTAGCAATCAGCCCCAGCATTTT	CASSQDRGPSSFSNQPQHF
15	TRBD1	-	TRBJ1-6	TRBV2	TGTGCCAGCAGTTTTTCGGACAGGGCGGTTTCACCCCTCCACTTT	CASSFSDRAVSPLHF
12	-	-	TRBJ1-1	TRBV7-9	TGTGCCGGCCAAGACAGCAACACTGAAGCTTTCTTT	CAGQDSNTEAFF
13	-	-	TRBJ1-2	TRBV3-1	TGTGCCAGCAGCCCGGCGGAAAACTATGGCTACACCTTC	CASSPAENYGYTF
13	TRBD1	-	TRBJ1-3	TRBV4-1	TGCGCCAGCGGACAGGGATATGGAAACACCATATATTTT	CASGQGYGNTIYF
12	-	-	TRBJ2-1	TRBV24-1	TGTGTCACCAGTCGTTCCTACAATGAGCAGTTCTTC	CVTSRSYNEQFF
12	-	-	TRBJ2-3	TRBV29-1	TGCAGCGTTTCCCAAAGCACAGATATGCAGTATTTT	CSVSQSTDMQYF
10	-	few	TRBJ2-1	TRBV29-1	TGCAGCGTTTTCATGGATGAGCAGTTCTTC	CSVFMDEQFF
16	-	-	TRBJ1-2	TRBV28	TGTGCCAGCATCAAAGTGGGAAGGGGAGCTAACTATGGCTACACCTTC	CASIKVGRGANYGYTF
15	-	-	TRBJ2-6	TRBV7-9	TGTGCCAGCAGCTTACTTCGCACTGGGGCCAACGTCCTGACTTTC	CASSLLRTGANVLTF
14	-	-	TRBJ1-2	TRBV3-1	TGTGCCAGCAGCCAAGGGCGCGGATTCTATGGCTACACCTTC	CASSQGRGFYGYTF
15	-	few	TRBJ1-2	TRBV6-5	TGTGCCAGCACCCAATGGGGGGCTCTTTCCTATGGCTACACCTTC	CASTQWGALSYGYTF
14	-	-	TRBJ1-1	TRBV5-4	TGTGCCAGCAGCTCGCCCGTTGGGGACACTGAAGCTTTCTTT	CASSSPVGDTEAFF
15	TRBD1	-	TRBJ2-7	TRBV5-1	TGCGCCAGCAGTCCCGGGACAGGGGTCTACAATGAGCAGTACTTC	CASSPGTGVYNEQYF
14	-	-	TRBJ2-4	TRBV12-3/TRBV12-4	TGTGCCAGCAGCCGCCCTCCGGGACCGAGCATTCAGTACTTC	CASSRPPGPSIQYF
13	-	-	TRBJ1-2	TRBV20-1	TGCAGTGCTAGAGGAGGGGCAGGGGATGGCTACACCTTC	CSARGGAGDGYTF
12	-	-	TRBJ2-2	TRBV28	TGTGCCAGCAGTTCAACTCCAGGGGAGCTGTTTTTT	CASSSTPGELFF
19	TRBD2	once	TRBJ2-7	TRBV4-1	TGCGCCAGCAGCCAAGATTTGGGACTAGCGGGGGGGGACTCCTACGAGCAGTACTTC	CASSQDLGLAGGDSYEQYF
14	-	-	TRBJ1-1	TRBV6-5	TGTGCCAGCAGTTATCGAGACAAGAACACTGAAGCTTTCTTT	CASSYRDKNTEAFF
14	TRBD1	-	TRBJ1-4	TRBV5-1	TGCGCCAGCAGCTTGGTCCAGGGGGATGAAAAACTGTTTTTT	CASSLVQGDEKLFF
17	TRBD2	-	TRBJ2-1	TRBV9	TGTGCCAGCAGCGTAGATCAGAGCGGGGGGGCCCGGGGTGAGCAGTTCTTC	CASSVDQSGGARGEQFF
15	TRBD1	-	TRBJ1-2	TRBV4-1	TGCGCCAGCAGCCAAGCGGGACAGGGAAACTCTGGCTACACCTTC	CASSQAGQGNSGYTF
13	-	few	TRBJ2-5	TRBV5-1	TGCGCCAGCAGGAAACTCCAGGAAGAGACCCAGTACTTC	CASRKLQEETQYF
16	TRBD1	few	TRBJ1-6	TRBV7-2	TGTGCCAGCAGCCGATCCAGACAGGGACATAATTCACCCCTCCACTTT	CASSRSRQGHNSPLHF
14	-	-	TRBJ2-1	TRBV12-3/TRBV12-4	TGTGCCAGCAGTTTTAGTGGGGGACCCTACGAGCAGTTCTTC	CASSFSGGPYEQFF
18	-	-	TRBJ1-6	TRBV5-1	TGCGCCAGCAGCCTGGGCTCAGGGATGCCCGGAGGGAATTCACCCCTCCACTTT	CASSLGSGMPGGNSPLHF
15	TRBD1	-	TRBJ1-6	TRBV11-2	TGTGCCAGCAGCCCTCGGACAGGGGACAATTCACCCCTCCACTTT	CASSPRTGDNSPLHF
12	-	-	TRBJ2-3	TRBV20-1	TGCAGTGCTATTCACCCTGGGGGTACGCAGTATTTT	CSAIHPGGTQYF
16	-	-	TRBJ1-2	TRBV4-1	TGCGCCAGCAGCCAAGGTACCGGGACGGTGAACTATGGCTACACCTTC	CASSQGTGTVNYGYTF
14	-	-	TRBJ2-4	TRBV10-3	TGTGCCATCAGTGAGTCTTTGGGTCCTGGCATTCAGTACTTC	CAISESLGPGIQYF
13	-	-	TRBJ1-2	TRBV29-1	TGCAGCGTCACCAGGGACGGGAACTATGGCTACACCTTC	CSVTRDGNYGYTF
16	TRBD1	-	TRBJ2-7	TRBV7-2	TGTGCCAGGAGCTTAGGGGGCCAGCCCCATATCTACGAGCAGTACTTC	CARSLGGQPHIYEQYF
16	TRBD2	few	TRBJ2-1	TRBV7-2	TGTGCCAGCAGTTTTAGCGGGGGCCTCTCCTACAATGAGCAGTTCTTC	CASSFSGGLSYNEQFF
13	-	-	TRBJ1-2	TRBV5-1	TGCGCCAGCAGCACACAGGTTAACTATGGCTACACCTTC	CASSTQVNYGYTF
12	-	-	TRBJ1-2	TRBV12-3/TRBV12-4	TGTGCCAGCAGGGGGGTGGACTATGGCTACACCTTC	CASRGVDYGYTF
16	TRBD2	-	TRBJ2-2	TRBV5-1	TGCGCCAGCAGCTTGGTAGCGGGGTCGAACACCGGGGAGCTGTTTTTT	CASSLVAGSNTGELFF
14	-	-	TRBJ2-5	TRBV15	TGTGCCACCAGCAGAGCGGGTTGGAAGGAGACCCAGTACTTC	CATSRAGWKETQYF
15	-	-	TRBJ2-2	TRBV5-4	TGTGCCAGCAGACAGGATCCGTCTGGCACCGGGGAGCTGTTTTTT	CASRQDPSGTGELFF
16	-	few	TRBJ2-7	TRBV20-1	TGCAGTGCCCCCGCCTGGGCAGGGGCCAACTCCTACGAGCAGTACTTC	CSAPAWAGANSYEQYF
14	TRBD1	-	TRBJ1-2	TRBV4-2	TGTGCCAGCAGCCAAGGGGACAGTCCTTATGGCTACACCTTC	CASSQGDSPYGYTF
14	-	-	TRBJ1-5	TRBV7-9	TGTGCCAGCAGCTTTGAAGGGAAAGGTCAGCCCCAGCATTTT	CASSFEGKGQPQHF
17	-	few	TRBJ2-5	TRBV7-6	TGTGCCAGCAGCCCCACCGAGGGCCGATACTTTCAAGAGACCCAGTACTTC	CASSPTEGRYFQETQYF
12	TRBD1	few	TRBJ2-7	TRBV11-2	TGTGCCAGCAGCTCACAGGGGAACGAGCAGTACTTC	CASSSQGNEQYF